This entry lists 17 T cell receptor beta chains sequenced from one sample in a study of persistence of HIV-infected CD4 T cells. The stimulus was an HIV-1 Gag 15-mer peptide pool, about 1 ug/peptide/mL. CD40L-negative CD69-negative CD45RO-high memory CD4+ T cells were sorted as populations depleted of antigen-responding cells. No antigen has been assigned to these receptors. The immunoSEQ assay was version 4, run in survey mode. Libraries were prepared by immunoSEQ multiplex PCR; TCRdb keeps only in-frame clonotypes and omits some of them. The sample lists about 40,000 clones, approximately 80% occurring once. Sample: CD4+ T cells sorted from PBMCs after roughly 17-hour stimulation, taken from a patient who received antiretroviral therapy. The receptor set was obtained from an adult man with HIV who was CMV-seropositive.

Details on this clone: The junction and the germline gene differ at one end; a read error may be behind it. The CDR3 loop is CTSMILQGGDTIYF. The CDR3 DNA is TGTACCAGCATGATCCTGCAGGGTGGGGACACCATATATTTT. V and J are TRBV2 and TRBJ1-3, with D maybe TRBD1 (5 bases). The CDR3 is made up of 14 amino acids. CDR1 SNHLY and CDR2 FYNNEI come from the germline V gene.

This chain uses TRBV7-2 with TRBJ2-7; the D is unclear. The CDR3 totals 13 residues. The ends were cut back, 4 bases at V and 4 bases at J, with 11 bases in the middle. In germline, CDR1 is SGHTA, CDR2 FQGNSA. CDR3 residues: CASSSTTRYEQYF. In nucleotides, the CDR3 is TGTGCCAGCAGCTCTACGACTCGGTACGAGCAGTACTTC.

J is TRBJ1-1 and V is TRBV6-4; D might be TRBD1 (5 bases). Germline-derived CDR1 and CDR2 are MRHNA and SNTAGT. Trimming took 6 bases from V and 4 from J, leaving 12 bases between them. The CDR3 runs to 13 residues. Here the CDR3 reads CASSSDSTTEAFF. CDR3 DNA sequence: TGTGCCAGCAGCTCCGACAGTACCACTGAAGCTTTCTTT.

J is TRBJ1-5 and V is TRBV9; D is possibly TRBD1 (5 bases). The CDR3 loop spans 15 amino acids. Germline V CDR1 and CDR2: SGDLS, YYNGEE. V dropped 3 bases and J dropped 7 bases, with 17 bases sitting between them. The CDR3 sequence is CASSEQEAWGQPQHF. In nucleotides, the CDR3 is TGTGCCAGCAGCGAGCAGGAGGCTTGGGGGCAGCCCCAGCATTTT.

The chain combines TRBV10-3 with TRBJ1-3, with a tentative D call TRBD1 (5 bases). V shed 5 bases and J shed 0 bases, with 14 bases lying between them. The CDR3 runs 16 residues. CDR1 is ENHRY and CDR2 is SYGVKD in the germline V gene. DNA for the CDR3: TGTGCCATCAGTACTGGGGACCGCTACTCTGGAAACACCATATATTTT. It yields the protein CAISTGDRYSGNTIYF.

The V gene is TRBV19, the J gene TRBJ1-1; tentatively, D is TRBD1 (6 bases). CDR1 is LNHDA and CDR2 is SQIVND in the germline V gene (reference sequence). The V end lost 8 bases, the J end lost 1 base, and 11 bases lay between the germline ends. The CDR3 length is 13 residues. The CDR3 DNA follows: TGTGCCAGTCGTGACAGGCCGAACACTGAAGCTTTCTTT. Translated: CASRDRPNTEAFF.

The chain links TRBV12-5 to TRBJ2-5; perhaps D is TRBD1 or TRBD2 (5 bases each). The length of the CDR3 is 16 residues. Deletions cut 4 bases from V and 5 bases from J, with 20 bases between. Germline CDR1 is LGHNT and CDR2 is FRNRAP. The CDR3 DNA reads TGTGCTAGTGGTTACACAGCCGGGGACGATCGGGAGACCCAGTACTTC. Translation gives CASGYTAGDDRETQYF.

J is TRBJ2-7 and V is TRBV5-1; TRBD1 is a possible D gene (5 bases). CDR3 length: 14 amino acids. The V end was cut by 4 bases, the J end by 6 bases, with 17 bases between. The V gene's germline CDR1 is SGHRS and CDR2 YFSETQ. DNA for the CDR3: TGCGCCAGCAGCCTTGACCCAGGGTTAGTCGAGCAGTACTTC. Its translation is CASSLDPGLVEQYF.

The V and J genes are TRBV29-1 and TRBJ2-3; D is perhaps TRBD1 or TRBD2 (5 bases each). The CDR3 extends over 17 amino acids. Trimming took off 0 bases at V and 0 bases at J, with 16 bases between the two ends. CDR1 SQVTM and CDR2 ANQGSEA come from the germline V gene. The CDR3: CSVEDGGPLRSTDTQYF. The CDR3 DNA is TGCAGCGTTGAAGATGGGGGTCCCCTTCGTAGCACAGATACGCAGTATTTT.

This clone was counted only a few times. This chain connects TRBV25-1 to TRBJ2-7; 8 positions match TRBD1. CDR1 is MGHDK and CDR2 is SYGVNS in the germline V gene. V was clipped by 6 bases and J by 4 bases; unmatched bases: 11. The CDR3 spans 15 residues. The CDR3 here is CASRPGQGRVYEQYF. DNA for the CDR3: TGTGCCAGCAGACCCGGACAGGGTCGGGTATACGAGCAGTACTTC.

This clone appeared a single time. The chain links TRBV6-5 to TRBJ1-5; tentative D call: TRBD1 (5 bases). V shed 8 bases and J shed 4 bases, with 18 bases lying between them. This CDR3 spans 15 amino acids. Germline V lookup: CDR1 MNHEY, CDR2 SVGAGI. The CDR3 DNA reads TGTGCCAGCGGTCCCTACCGGGACCCTAATCAGCCCCAGCATTTT. It codes for CASGPYRDPNQPQHF.

J is TRBJ2-1 and V is TRBV14; no reliable D call. CDR3 length: 16 residues. Trimming stripped 3 bases from V and 0 bases from J, with 12 bases between. Germline V lookup: CDR1 SGHDN, CDR2 FVKESK. The CDR3, as DNA: TGTGCCAGCAGCCACATTTTAGGTCTCTCCTACAATGAGCAGTTCTTC. It translates to CASSHILGLSYNEQFF.

The chain links TRBV5-1 to TRBJ1-4; 10 bases line up with TRBD1. The length of the CDR3 is 15 residues. Losses at the gene ends were 5 bases for V and 8 bases for J; bases not matched to a gene: 9. Germline V lookup: CDR1 SGHRS, CDR2 YFSETQ. The CDR3 reads CASRAPGQGSEKLFF. CDR3 nucleotides: TGCGCCAGCAGGGCCCCGGGACAGGGGAGCGAAAAACTGTTTTTT.

The V and J genes are TRBV7-2 and TRBJ1-5; no definite D call. Trimming removed 3 bases from V and 10 bases from J, with 13 bases in between. In germline, CDR1 is SGHTA, CDR2 FQGNSA. The CDR3 spans 13 residues. The CDR3 is CASSFEEGKPQHF. The CDR3 DNA sequence: TGTGCCAGCAGCTTTGAGGAGGGAAAACCCCAGCATTTT.

The chain combines TRBV18 with TRBJ1-4; weak D call: TRBD1 (5 bases). CDR1 is KGHSH and CDR2 is LQKENI in the germline V gene. Trimming cost V 6 bases and J 8 bases, with 7 bases left between them. The CDR3 consists of 11 residues. CDR3 DNA: TGTGCCAGCTCGGGGGAGGAAAAACTGTTTTTT. Translated, it gives CASSGEEKLFF.

The chain carries TRBV19 and TRBJ1-3; the D gene is possibly TRBD1 (5 bases). This CDR3 region has 17 residues. V lost 7 bases, J lost 0 bases, and 19 bases lay in between. Germline-derived CDR1 and CDR2 are LNHDA and SQIVND (reference sequence). As DNA, the CDR3 is TGTGCCAGTAACGTAGCTGGGACGTTGAGCTCTGGAAACACCATATATTTT. Amino acids: CASNVAGTLSSGNTIYF.

The CDR3 reads CASSSNLRDRKVREQYF. DNA of the CDR3: TGTGCCAGCAGCTCCAATCTCCGGGACAGAAAGGTTCGGGAGCAGTACTTC. V and J are TRBV7-2 and TRBJ2-7; the match to TRBD1 covers 7 bases. This CDR3 region has 17 residues. Germline CDR1 SGHTA, CDR2 FQGNSA. Losses at the gene ends were 4 bases for V and 7 bases for J; bases not matched to a gene: 19.